The source of this T cell receptor beta chain is a study of blood T cell repertoires in COVID-19. At the level of the study: Sites across the United States, Italy and Spain contributed samples from acute and convalescent COVID-19. PBMCs, B-cell-depleted T cells, or T cells provided the cDNA or gDNA that made up the material.

The V and J ends lost 3 bases and 9 bases respectively, with 11 bases between them. This CDR3 contains 12 residues. Original analysis: Reference gene primer amplification gave nucleated cell count estimates. Assay: immunoSEQ multiplex PCR; the TCRdb copy retains only in-frame clones and omits some. V, J and clone size are taken as reported in that table, and D and trimming were inferred from the DNA itself. The sample carries approximately 200,000 clones, about 82% recorded once. This TCR was recovered from a woman in her 30s with acute or convalescent COVID-19. Sequencing input: peripheral blood. The gene calls are TRBV12-3 or TRBV12-4 and TRBJ2-5, with no clear D. The CDR3 region is CASSFLSAAQYF. CDR3 DNA sequence: TGTGCCAGCAGTTTTCTGTCCGCGGCCCAGTACTTC.